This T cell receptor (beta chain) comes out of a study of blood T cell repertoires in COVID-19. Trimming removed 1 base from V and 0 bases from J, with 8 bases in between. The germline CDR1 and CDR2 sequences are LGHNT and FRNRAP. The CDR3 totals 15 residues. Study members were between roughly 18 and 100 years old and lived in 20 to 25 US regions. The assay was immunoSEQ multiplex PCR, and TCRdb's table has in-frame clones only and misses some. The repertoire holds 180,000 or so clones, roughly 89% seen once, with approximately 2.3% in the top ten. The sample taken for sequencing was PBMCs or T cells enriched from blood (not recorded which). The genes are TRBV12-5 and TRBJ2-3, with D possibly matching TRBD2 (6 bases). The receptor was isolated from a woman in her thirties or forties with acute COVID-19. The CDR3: CASGLGGESTDTQYF. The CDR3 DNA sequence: TGTGCTAGTGGTTTGGGGGGGGAGAGCACAGATACGCAGTATTTT.